The 27 T cell receptor beta chains given below trace back to one sample, sequenced in a study of blood T cell repertoires in COVID-19. Libraries were prepared by immunoSEQ multiplex PCR; TCRdb keeps only in-frame clonotypes and omits some of them. The table includes over 300,000 clones, around 90% detected once. Sequenced sample: peripheral blood. These receptors came from a man younger than 30 with active or convalescent COVID-19.

The V and J genes are TRBV18 and TRBJ1-4; D is unclear. The CDR3 runs 14 residues. CDR1 and CDR2 (germline): KGHSH, LQKENI. Trimming left V 8 bases short and J 2 bases short, with 12 bases between. The CDR3 spells CASLRGRTNEKLFF. The CDR3 region has the DNA TGTGCCAGCCTTCGTGGGAGGACTAATGAAAAACTGTTTTTT.

For this clone: Different DNA sequences within this sample yield the same CDR3. This sequence joins TRBV6-5 and TRBJ2-7; 11 bases fit TRBD1. V lost 6 bases and J lost 7; bases outside the gene matches: 5. This CDR3 contains 13 residues. The germline V gene has CDR1 MNHEY and CDR2 SVGAGI. Written as DNA, the CDR3 is TGTGCCAGCAGACGGGACAGGGGGTATGAGCAGTACTTC. Protein product: CASRRDRGYEQYF.

The chain recombines TRBV19 with TRBJ2-1, with D tentatively TRBD2 (5 bases). CDR1 and CDR2 (germline): LNHDA, SQIVND (reference sequence). CDR3 length: 13 amino acids. V lost 3 bases to trimming and J lost 6 bases, with 9 bases between them. CDR3 coding DNA: TGTGCCAGTAGTATTCCGGGGAGCAATGAGCAGTTCTTC. Translating it yields CASSIPGSNEQFF.

The chain links TRBV15 to TRBJ2-3, with TRBD2 identical over 14 bases. There are 14 residues in the CDR3. CDR1 LNHNV and CDR2 YYDKDF come from the germline V gene (reference sequence). Trimming removed 8 bases from V and 4 bases from J; junction bases left unmatched: 2. CDR3 residues: CATGLAGGADTQYF. The CDR3 DNA reads as TGTGCCACCGGACTAGCGGGAGGCGCAGATACGCAGTATTTT.

This chain links TRBV7-3 with TRBJ2-3, with TRBD1 as a possible D gene (5 bases). Trimming pared 3 bases from V and 5 bases from J, leaving 12 bases between. The CDR3 runs to 14 residues. Germline-derived CDR1 and CDR2 are SGHTA and FQGTGA. The CDR3 sequence: CASSLGRAVDTQYF. The CDR3 DNA reads as TGTGCCAGCAGCTTGGGCAGGGCGGTAGATACGCAGTATTTT. Full variable domain (remainder filled in from reference TRBV7-3 and TRBJ2-3): GAGVSQTPSNKVTEKGKYVELRCDPISGHTALYWYRQSLGQGPEFLIYFQGTGAADDSGLPNDRFFAVRPEGSVSTLKIQRTERGDSAVYLCASSLGRAVDTQYFGPGTRLTVL.

This chain links TRBV6-5 with TRBJ2-5; unclear D gene. This CDR3 comprises 13 residues. Trimming removed 2 bases from V and 2 bases from J, with 6 bases in between. Germline V gene sequence: CDR1 MNHEY, CDR2 SVGAGI. The CDR3 sequence: CASSYRRQETQYF. In DNA form, the CDR3 reads TGTGCCAGCAGTTACCGCAGACAAGAGACCCAGTACTTC.

This chain connects TRBV20-1 to TRBJ1-1; weak D call: TRBD1 (5 bases). The V gene's germline CDR1 is DFQATT and CDR2 SNEGSKA (reference sequence). The CDR3 loop spans 15 amino acids. The V and J ends lost 3 bases and 1 base respectively, with 15 bases between them. The CDR3 reads CSASTGVRSNTEAFF. The CDR3 region has the DNA TGCAGTGCTAGTACGGGGGTTCGATCGAACACTGAAGCTTTCTTT.

The chain couples TRBV24-1 to TRBJ2-7; 7 bases are shared with TRBD1. This CDR3 is built from 14 residues. Germline V lookup: CDR1 KGHDR, CDR2 SFDVKD. V was pared by 6 bases and J by 6 bases, with 10 bases of the junction left unmatched. The CDR3 DNA is TGTGCCACCAGTACTCGACAGGGAGCCTCCGAGCAGTACTTC. This codes for CATSTRQGASEQYF.

The gene calls are TRBV27 and TRBJ2-7, with TRBD1 identical over 9 bases. This CDR3 has 14 residues. The V segment lost 3 bases and the J segment 5 bases; nucleotides outside the gene matches: 5. In germline, CDR1 is MNHEY, CDR2 SMNVEV (reference sequence). CDR3 sequence (DNA): TGTGCCAGCAGTTTGGGGACAGGGTACGACGAGCAGTACTTC. Translating it yields CASSLGTGYDEQYF.

The V and J genes are TRBV4-2 and TRBJ1-1; D possibly corresponds to TRBD1 (5 bases). The germline V and J ends were trimmed by 4 bases and 5 bases, with 17 bases remaining between them. Germline V gene lookup returns CDR1 LGHNA and CDR2 YNFKEQ. This CDR3 contains 15 residues. The CDR3 sequence: CASSLRVGGGTEAFF. The CDR3 region has the DNA TGTGCCAGCAGCCTTCGGGTCGGGGGTGGAACTGAAGCTTTCTTT.

The chain employs TRBV2 and TRBJ2-3; 11 bases match TRBD2. Germline V gives CDR1 SNHLY, CDR2 FYNNEI. The V segment lost 7 bases and the J segment 3 bases; nucleotides outside the gene matches: 6. The CDR3 contains 15 residues. The CDR3: CASNLAGGRTDTQYF. In DNA form, the CDR3 reads TGTGCCAGCAATTTAGCGGGAGGGAGAACAGATACGCAGTATTTT.

The chain combines TRBV6-1 with TRBJ1-1; D possibly corresponds to TRBD1 (6 bases). Germline CDR1 MNHNS, CDR2 SASEGT. The CDR3 loop spans 15 amino acids. Trimming took off 2 bases at V and 0 bases at J, with 10 bases between the two ends. The CDR3 bases are TGTGCCAGCAGTGAAACCGGGACACTGAACACTGAAGCTTTCTTT. Translated: CASSETGTLNTEAFF.

V usage is TRBV6-5 and J usage is TRBJ1-1, with 8 bases that match TRBD1. The CDR3 loop spans 14 amino acids. V gave up 5 bases and J gave up 1 base; unmatched junction bases: 3. CDR1 is MNHEY and CDR2 is SVGAGI in the germline V gene. The CDR3 nucleotides are TGTGCCAGCAGTCCCGGGACAGGGAACACTGAAGCTTTCTTT. Its protein product is CASSPGTGNTEAFF.

The rearrangement links TRBV7-2 to TRBJ1-2; 8 nucleotides agree with TRBD1. There are 13 residues in the CDR3. Germline V gene sequence: CDR1 SGHTA, CDR2 FQGNSA. V dropped 5 bases and J dropped 2; count of bases not matched to a gene: 1. Here the CDR3 DNA reads TGTGCCAGCAGCCGGACAGGGAACTATGGCTACACCTTC. Its protein product is CASSRTGNYGYTF.

This chain uses TRBV19 with TRBJ2-3, with 10 bases identical to TRBD2. The V segment lost 4 bases and the J segment 6 bases; nucleotides outside the gene matches: 7. CDR1 LNHDA and CDR2 SQIVND come from the germline V gene (reference sequence). The CDR3 totals 15 residues. The CDR3 nucleotides are TGTGCCAGTAGTACCCCCCGTAGCGGGGGGGATACGCAGTATTTT. It codes for CASSTPRSGGDTQYF.

The rearrangement joins TRBV6-5 to TRBJ1-1, with 7 bases that match TRBD1. The CDR3 totals 14 residues. V shed 7 bases, J shed 5 bases, and the junction held 10 bases outside the gene matches. CDR1 is MNHEY and CDR2 is SVGAGI in the germline V gene. The CDR3 reads CASTPAQGSTEAFF. As DNA, the CDR3 is TGTGCCAGCACCCCCGCACAGGGGTCGACTGAAGCTTTCTTT.

The chain links TRBV10-3 to TRBJ2-5, with a possible D match to TRBD2 (7 bases). Per the germline V gene, CDR1 is ENHRY and CDR2 is SYGVKD. This CDR3 comprises 15 residues. The V end was cut by 8 bases, the J end by 2 bases, with 18 bases between. The CDR3 is CAIGEGGTIQETQYF. CDR3 in DNA: TGTGCCATCGGCGAGGGGGGGACTATACAAGAGACCCAGTACTTC.

The gene calls are TRBV6-2 or TRBV6-3 and TRBJ2-7, with D possibly matching TRBD1 (6 bases). V was pared by 2 bases and J by 2 bases, with 10 bases between. Germline assignment: CDR1 MNHEY and CDR2 SVGEGT. The CDR3 length is 14 residues. The CDR3 DNA is TGTGCCAGCAGTTACGACAGGCGAACCTACGAGCAGTACTTC. Protein sequence: CASSYDRRTYEQYF.

This clone was observed a single time. V gene TRBV12-3 or TRBV12-4 combines with J gene TRBJ2-7; D unresolved. V lost 3 bases, J lost 6 bases, and 6 bases lay in between. This CDR3 contains 11 residues. The CDR3 region has the DNA TGTGCCAGCAGTTTTAGAGGCGAGCAGTACTTC. Its protein product is CASSFRGEQYF.

CDR3 bases: TGTGCCAGCAGTGCCGGGGGGAACGAAGGCACCGGGGAGCTGTTTTTT. Its translation: CASSAGGNEGTGELFF. The chain recombines TRBV6-4 with TRBJ2-2, with 7 nucleotides matching TRBD2. The germline V gene has CDR1 MRHNA and CDR2 SNTAGT. This CDR3 spans 16 amino acids. With 4 bases clipped from V and 4 bases from J, the junction kept 9 bases outside the gene matches.

This clone was observed once. This chain joins TRBV28 and TRBJ2-5; 8 positions match TRBD2. This CDR3 is 14 amino acids long. Germline CDR1 and CDR2: MDHEN and SYDVKM. The trim removed 6 bases at V and 3 bases at J, leaving 6 bases unmatched. CDR3 bases: TGTGCCAGCAGCCCCCCGGGACTAGAAGAGACCCAGTACTTC. This translates into CASSPPGLEETQYF.

This clone came up a few times. This chain connects TRBV18 to TRBJ1-1; 10 bases fit TRBD1. V lost 3 bases, J lost 11 bases, and 3 bases stayed unmatched. The CDR3 spans 12 residues. CDR1 is KGHSH, CDR2 LQKENI, per germline. The CDR3 bases are TGTGCCAGCTCACCGGACAGGGGGGCGGCTTTCTTT. It encodes CASSPDRGAAFF.

The V call is TRBV29-1, the J call TRBJ2-5, with 7 bases matching TRBD2. This CDR3 has 14 residues. V gave up 5 bases and J gave up 0 bases; unmatched junction bases: 6. Per germline, CDR1 SQVTM and CDR2 ANQGSEA. The CDR3 DNA reads TGCAGCGTTCTCCCCGGGGGGTACCAAGAGACCCAGTACTTC. Encoded protein: CSVLPGGYQETQYF.

The chain employs TRBV7-9 and TRBJ1-6; 11 bases are a match to TRBD1. The CDR3 totals 16 residues. The trim removed 4 bases at V and 9 bases at J, leaving 8 bases unmatched. Per the germline V gene, CDR1 is SEHNR and CDR2 is FQNEAQ (reference sequence). CDR3 sequence (DNA): TGTGCCAGCAGCTCCCGGGACAGGGGGTTGAGTTCACCCCTCCACTTT. It translates to CASSSRDRGLSSPLHF.

This clone was found once. The J gene is TRBJ2-7, the V gene TRBV19, with 10 bases matching TRBD2. Germline values: CDR1 LNHDA, CDR2 SQIVND (reference sequence). Trimming cost V 5 bases and J 5 bases; bases outside gene matches: 12. CDR3 length equals 16 residues. Here the CDR3 DNA reads TGTGCCAGTAGTCCCCGCGGAGGGCTAGCGGGAGACGAGCAGTACTTC. This translates into CASSPRGGLAGDEQYF.

V usage is TRBV11-2 and J usage is TRBJ2-5; TRBD2 matches at 8 bases. The junction had 5 bases not matched to a gene; V was cut back by 1 base and J by 4 bases. Germline V gene data show CDR1 as SGHAT and CDR2 as FQNNGV. The CDR3 spans 15 residues. The CDR3 bases are TGTGCCAGCAGCTTAGCGGGGGGGCCGGGAGAGACCCAGTACTTC. This gives the protein CASSLAGGPGETQYF.

V usage is TRBV6-6 and J usage is TRBJ1-5; D may be TRBD1 (5 bases). The CDR3 extends over 16 amino acids. Germline CDR1 and CDR2: MNHNY and SVGAGI (reference sequence). V was pared by 4 bases and J by 5 bases, with 18 bases between. CDR3 sequence reads: CASSFGDSPPHQPQHF. In nucleotides, the CDR3 is TGTGCCAGCAGTTTTGGAGACAGTCCCCCTCATCAGCCCCAGCATTTT.